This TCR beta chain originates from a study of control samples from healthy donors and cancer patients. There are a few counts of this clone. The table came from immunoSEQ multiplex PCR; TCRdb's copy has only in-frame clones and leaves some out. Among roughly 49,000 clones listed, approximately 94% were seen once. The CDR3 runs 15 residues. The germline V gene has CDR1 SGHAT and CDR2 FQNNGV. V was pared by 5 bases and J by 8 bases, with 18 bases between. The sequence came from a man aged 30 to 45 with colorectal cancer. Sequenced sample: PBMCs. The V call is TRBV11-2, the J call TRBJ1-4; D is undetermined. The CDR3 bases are TGTGCCAGCAGCGGTGTCGGGTTTGAGGTGGAAAAACTGTTTTTT. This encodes CASSGVGFEVEKLFF.